This T cell receptor beta chain was retrieved from a study of blood T cells in healthy people across ages. Whole-study context: About one barcoded beta molecule per two T cells came from capture by template switching.

A sample-barcoded 5' primer and a J-beta primer mix were used in a second PCR of roughly 7 to 11 cycles. One entry per CDR3 protein results from TCRdb running MiXCR on the 5' RACE reads. The sample includes more than 700,000 distinct CDR3 sequences, 35% to 50% of them seen just once. The source is an elderly man in good health. The sample taken for sequencing was blood.

In DNA form, the CDR3 reads TGCGCCAGCAGCTTAAACGGGAGAGCCCAAGAGACCCAGTACTTC. It specifies CASSLNGRAQETQYF. The chain carries TRBV5-1 and TRBJ2-5, with D maybe TRBD2 (6 bases). The germline V gene has CDR1 SGHRS and CDR2 YFSETQ. The CDR3 is 15 residues long. The germline V and J ends were trimmed by 2 bases and 1 base, with 12 bases remaining between them.